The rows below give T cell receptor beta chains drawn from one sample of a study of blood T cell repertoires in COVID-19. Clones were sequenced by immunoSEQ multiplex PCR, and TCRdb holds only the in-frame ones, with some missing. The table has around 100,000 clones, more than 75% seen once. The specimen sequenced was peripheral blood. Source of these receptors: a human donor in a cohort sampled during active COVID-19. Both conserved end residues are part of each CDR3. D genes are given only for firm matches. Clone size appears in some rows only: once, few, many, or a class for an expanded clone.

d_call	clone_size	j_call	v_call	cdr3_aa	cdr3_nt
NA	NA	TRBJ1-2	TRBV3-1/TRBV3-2	CASSQDRVSGYTF	TGTGCCAGCAGCCAAGATCGGGTTTCTGGCTACACCTTC
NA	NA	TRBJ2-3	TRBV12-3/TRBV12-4	CASSLAWTDTQYF	TGTGCCAGCAGTTTGGCCTGGACAGATACGCAGTATTTT
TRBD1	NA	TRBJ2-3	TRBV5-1	CASSDRQGHTQYF	TGCGCCAGCAGCGACAGACAGGGGCATACGCAGTATTTT
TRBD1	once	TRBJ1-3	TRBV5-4	CASSLGTGAMSSGNTIYF	TGTGCCAGCAGCTTAGGGACAGGGGCTATGAGCTCTGGAAACACCATATATTTT
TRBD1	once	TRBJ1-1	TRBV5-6	CASSMGQVNTEAFF	TGTGCCAGCAGTATGGGACAGGTGAACACTGAAGCTTTCTTT
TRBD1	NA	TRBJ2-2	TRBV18	CASSQGQMNTGELFF	TGTGCCAGCTCCCAGGGACAGATGAACACCGGGGAGCTGTTTTTT
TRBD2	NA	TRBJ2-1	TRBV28	CASSLFGGVYNEQFF	TGTGCCAGCAGTTTATTCGGGGGGGTTTACAATGAGCAGTTCTTC
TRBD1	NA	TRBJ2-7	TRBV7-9	CASSLTQGAYEQYF	TGTGCCAGCAGCTTAACACAGGGGGCCTACGAGCAGTACTTC
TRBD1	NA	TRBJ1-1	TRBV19	CASSIWGQGARTEAFF	TGTGCCAGTAGTATATGGGGGCAGGGGGCGAGGACTGAAGCTTTCTTT
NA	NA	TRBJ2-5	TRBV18	CASSPSQETQYF	TGTGCCAGCTCACCTAGCCAAGAGACCCAGTACTTC
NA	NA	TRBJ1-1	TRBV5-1	CASSLAGARRDTEAFF	TGCGCCAGCAGCTTGGCTGGGGCGAGGAGGGACACTGAAGCTTTCTTT
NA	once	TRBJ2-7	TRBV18	CASSPPGVPYEQYF	TGTGCCAGCTCACCTCCAGGGGTTCCCTACGAGCAGTACTTC
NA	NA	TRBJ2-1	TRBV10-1	CASSVPRGFKIVVISYNEQFF	TGCGCCAGCAGTGTACCTCGGGGTTTTAAAATCGTCGTCATCTCCTACAATGAGCAGTTCTTC
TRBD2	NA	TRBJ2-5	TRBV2	CASSLSTGRQETQYF	TGTGCCAGCAGTTTATCAACCGGGAGGCAAGAGACCCAGTACTTC
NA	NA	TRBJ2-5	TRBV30	CAWSTGIQETQYF	TGTGCCTGGAGTACGGGGATCCAAGAGACCCAGTACTTC
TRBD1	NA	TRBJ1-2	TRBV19	CASSLRDRASEYYGYTF	TGTGCCAGTAGTCTCCGGGACAGGGCCTCAGAATACTATGGCTACACCTTC
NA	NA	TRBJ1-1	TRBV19	CASTSGQRKMNTEAFF	TGTGCCAGTACCTCGGGACAACGAAAAATGAACACTGAAGCTTTCTTT
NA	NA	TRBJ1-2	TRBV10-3	CAISANSVDGYTF	TGTGCCATCAGTGCGAATTCGGTGGATGGCTACACCTTC
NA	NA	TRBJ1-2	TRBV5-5	CASSLGVTVLSYTF	TGTGCCAGCAGCTTGGGGGTGACAGTGCTCAGCTACACCTTC
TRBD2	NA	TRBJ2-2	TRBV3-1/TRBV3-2	CASSLGWRAGAGGELFF	TGTGCCAGCAGCTTAGGGTGGCGTGCGGGAGCCGGCGGGGAGCTGTTTTTT